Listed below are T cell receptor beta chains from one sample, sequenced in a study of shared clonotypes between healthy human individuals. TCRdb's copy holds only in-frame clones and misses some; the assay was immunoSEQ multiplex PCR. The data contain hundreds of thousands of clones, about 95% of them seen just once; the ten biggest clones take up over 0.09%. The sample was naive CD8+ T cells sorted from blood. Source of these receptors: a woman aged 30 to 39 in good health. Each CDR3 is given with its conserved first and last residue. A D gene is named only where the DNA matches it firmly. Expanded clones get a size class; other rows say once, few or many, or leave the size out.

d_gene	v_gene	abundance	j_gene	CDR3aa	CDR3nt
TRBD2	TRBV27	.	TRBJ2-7	CASRLGTSSLREQYF	TGTGCCAGCAGATTAGGGACTAGTTCTTTACGGGAGCAGTACTTC
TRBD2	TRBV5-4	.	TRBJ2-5	CASSFGTSGQETQYF	TGTGCCAGCAGCTTTGGGACTAGCGGCCAAGAGACCCAGTACTTC
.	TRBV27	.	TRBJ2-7	CASSFGQKTYEQYF	TGTGCCAGCAGTTTCGGGCAGAAAACCTACGAGCAGTACTTC
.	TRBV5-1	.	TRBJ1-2	CASSEQDSNYGYTF	TGCGCCAGCAGCGAACAGGACTCAAACTATGGCTACACCTTC
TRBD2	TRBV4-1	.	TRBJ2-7	CATKGGGRSEQYF	TGCGCCACCAAGGGCGGGGGGAGGAGCGAGCAGTACTTC
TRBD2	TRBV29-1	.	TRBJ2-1	CSVLNAGRAMYNEQFF	TGCAGCGTTTTAAATGCCGGGAGGGCCATGTACAATGAGCAGTTCTTC
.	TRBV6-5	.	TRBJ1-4	CASSYGEKLFF	TGTGCCAGCAGTTACGGTGAAAAACTGTTTTTT
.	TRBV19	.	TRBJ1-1	CASSIDSTVNTEAFF	TGTGCCAGTAGTATAGATAGCACGGTGAACACTGAAGCTTTCTTT
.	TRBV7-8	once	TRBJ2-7	CASSDTGRGYEQYF	TGTGCCAGCAGCGATACCGGGCGGGGCTACGAGCAGTACTTC
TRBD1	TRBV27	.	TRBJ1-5	CASSTTGGNQPQHF	TGTGCCAGCAGTACGACAGGGGGCAATCAGCCCCAGCATTTT
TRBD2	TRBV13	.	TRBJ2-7	CASSSPGGYEQYF	TGTGCCAGCAGCTCCCCGGGGGGATACGAGCAGTACTTC
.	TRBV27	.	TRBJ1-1	CASSLSGVGNTEAFF	TGTGCCAGCAGTTTATCTGGAGTGGGGAACACTGAAGCTTTCTTT
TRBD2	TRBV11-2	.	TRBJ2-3	CASSLVAGGPRDTQYF	TGTGCCAGCAGCTTAGTGGCGGGAGGGCCCCGAGATACGCAGTATTTT
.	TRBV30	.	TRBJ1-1	CAWSARGVEAFF	TGTGCCTGGAGTGCCCGGGGAGTTGAAGCTTTCTTT
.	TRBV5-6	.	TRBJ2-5	CASSLEAGVGETQYF	TGTGCCAGCAGCTTGGAGGCAGGGGTGGGAGAGACCCAGTACTTC
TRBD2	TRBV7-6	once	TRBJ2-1	CASSFGGSNEQFF	TGTGCCAGCAGCTTTGGCGGGAGTAATGAGCAGTTCTTC
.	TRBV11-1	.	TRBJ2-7	CASSMSLEQYF	TGTGCCAGCAGTATGTCCCTAGAGCAGTACTTC
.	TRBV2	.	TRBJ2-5	CAILRQDGSGETQYF	TGTGCCATCTTACGGCAGGACGGGAGTGGAGAGACCCAGTACTTC
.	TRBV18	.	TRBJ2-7	CASSPSGYLSSYEQYF	TGTGCCAGCTCACCATCCGGCTACTTATCCTCCTACGAGCAGTACTTC
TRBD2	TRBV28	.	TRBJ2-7	CASTLTSGVYEQYF	TGTGCCAGCACCCTGACTAGCGGGGTTTACGAGCAGTACTTC
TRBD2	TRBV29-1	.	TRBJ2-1	CSVVGTSGRASSYNEQFF	TGCAGCGTTGTAGGGACTAGCGGGAGGGCCTCCTCCTACAATGAGCAGTTCTTC
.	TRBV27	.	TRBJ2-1	CASSSLANNEQFF	TGTGCCAGCAGTTCTCTAGCAAACAATGAGCAGTTCTTC
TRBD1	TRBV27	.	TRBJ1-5	CASRNRDRVYQPQHF	TGTGCCAGCAGAAATCGGGACAGGGTTTATCAGCCCCAGCATTTT
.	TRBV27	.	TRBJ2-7	CASTEIRSF	TGTGCCAGCACCGAAATTCGTAGCTTC
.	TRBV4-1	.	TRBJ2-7	CASSQDAISYEQYF	TGCGCCAGCAGCCAAGACGCTATCTCCTACGAGCAGTACTTC
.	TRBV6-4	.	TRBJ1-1	CASSDSPGTEAFF	TGTGCCAGCAGTGACTCCCCCGGTACTGAAGCTTTCTTT
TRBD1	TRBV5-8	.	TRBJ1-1	CASSLGTGGDTEAFF	TGTGCCAGCAGCTTGGGGACAGGGGGAGACACTGAAGCTTTCTTT
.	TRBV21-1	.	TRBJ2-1	CASLGLSYNEQFF	TGTGCCAGCTTGGGACTATCCTACAATGAGCAGTTCTTC
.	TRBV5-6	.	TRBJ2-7	CASSLAGQKYEQYF	TGTGCCAGCAGCTTGGCTGGACAGAAGTACGAGCAGTACTTC
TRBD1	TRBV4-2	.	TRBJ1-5	CASSQEDRLFVSNQPQHF	TGTGCCAGCAGCCAAGAGGACAGGTTGTTTGTTAGCAATCAGCCCCAGCATTTT
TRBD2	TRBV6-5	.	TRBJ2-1	CASSYFRLAENNEQFF	TGTGCCAGCAGCTACTTCCGACTAGCGGAGAACAATGAGCAGTTCTTC
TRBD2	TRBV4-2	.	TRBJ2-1	CASSPRVAGGPWNEQFF	TGTGCCAGCAGCCCCCGGGTCGCGGGAGGGCCGTGGAATGAGCAGTTCTTC
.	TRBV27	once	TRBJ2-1	CASSLSGGTSYNEQFF	TGTGCCAGCAGTTTATCCGGCGGGACCTCCTACAATGAGCAGTTCTTC
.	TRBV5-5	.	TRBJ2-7	CASSRGSLLPNPTYEQYF	TGTGCCAGCAGCCGGGGATCCCTTTTACCAAACCCTACCTACGAGCAGTACTTC
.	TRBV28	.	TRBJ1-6	CASSFKGWQSPLHF	TGTGCCAGCAGTTTTAAGGGATGGCAGTCACCCCTCCACTTT
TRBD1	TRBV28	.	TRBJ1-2	CASTTRARGRSGYTF	TGTGCCAGCACCACGCGGGCCAGGGGGCGAAGTGGCTACACCTTC
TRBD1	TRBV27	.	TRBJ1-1	CASSFDRGAAEAFF	TGTGCCAGCAGTTTTGACAGGGGAGCCGCTGAAGCTTTCTTT
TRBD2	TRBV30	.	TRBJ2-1	CAWSVLGTSWFF	TGTGCCTGGAGTGTACTTGGGACTAGTTGGTTCTTC
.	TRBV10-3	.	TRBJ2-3	CAIASSDTQYF	TGTGCCATCGCTTCGTCAGATACGCAGTATTTT
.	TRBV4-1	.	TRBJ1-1	CASSPRTGMNTEAFF	TGCGCCAGCAGCCCTAGAACAGGGATGAACACTGAAGCTTTCTTT
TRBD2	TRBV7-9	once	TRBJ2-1	CASSLGGTSGASSYNEQFF	TGTGCCAGCAGCTTAGGGGGGACTAGCGGGGCTAGCTCCTACAATGAGCAGTTCTTC
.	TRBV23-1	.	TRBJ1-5	CASSHPVFTSGQPQHF	TGCGCCAGCAGTCACCCGGTTTTTACTTCGGGTCAGCCCCAGCATTTT
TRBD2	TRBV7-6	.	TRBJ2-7	CASSLSATSGYEQYF	TGTGCCAGCAGCTTATCTGCGACTAGCGGCTACGAGCAGTACTTC
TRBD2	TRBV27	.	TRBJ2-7	CASSLFGRLAFNEQYF	TGTGCCAGCAGTTTATTCGGCCGACTAGCCTTTAACGAGCAGTACTTC
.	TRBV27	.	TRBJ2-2	CASSLLLATGELFF	TGTGCCAGCAGTTTACTCCTCGCGACCGGGGAGCTGTTTTTT
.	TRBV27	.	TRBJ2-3	CASTSVGGTDTQYF	TGTGCCAGCACCTCAGTGGGGGGCACAGATACGCAGTATTTT
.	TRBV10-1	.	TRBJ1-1	CASSDLENTEAFF	TGCGCCAGCAGTGACCTGGAGAACACTGAAGCTTTCTTT
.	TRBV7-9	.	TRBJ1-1	CASSLDRVVTEAFF	TGTGCCAGCAGCCTAGACCGGGTTGTCACTGAAGCTTTCTTT
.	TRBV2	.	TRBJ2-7	CASSEAPREELMYEQYF	TGTGCCAGCAGTGAAGCGCCGAGAGAGGAGTTAATGTACGAGCAGTACTTC
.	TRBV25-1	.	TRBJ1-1	CASSEPTGRSTHDEAFF	TGTGCCAGCAGTGAGCCCACGGGACGGAGTACCCACGATGAAGCTTTCTTT
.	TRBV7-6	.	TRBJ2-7	CASSPLASGRSYEQYF	TGTGCCAGCAGCCCCCTAGCGAGCGGGCGCTCCTACGAGCAGTACTTC
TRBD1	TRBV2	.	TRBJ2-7	CASIPWGTGSYEQYF	TGTGCCAGCATCCCATGGGGGACAGGCTCCTACGAGCAGTACTTC
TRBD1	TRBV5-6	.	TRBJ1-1	CASSYWTGGNTEAFF	TGTGCCAGCAGTTATTGGACAGGGGGGAACACTGAAGCTTTCTTT
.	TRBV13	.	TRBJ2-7	CASSLGLGSVGEQYF	TGTGCCAGCAGCTTAGGATTGGGCTCGGTGGGCGAGCAGTACTTC
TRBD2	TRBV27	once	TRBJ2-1	CASSSSGRYNEQFF	TGTGCCAGCAGTAGTAGCGGGCGCTACAATGAGCAGTTCTTC